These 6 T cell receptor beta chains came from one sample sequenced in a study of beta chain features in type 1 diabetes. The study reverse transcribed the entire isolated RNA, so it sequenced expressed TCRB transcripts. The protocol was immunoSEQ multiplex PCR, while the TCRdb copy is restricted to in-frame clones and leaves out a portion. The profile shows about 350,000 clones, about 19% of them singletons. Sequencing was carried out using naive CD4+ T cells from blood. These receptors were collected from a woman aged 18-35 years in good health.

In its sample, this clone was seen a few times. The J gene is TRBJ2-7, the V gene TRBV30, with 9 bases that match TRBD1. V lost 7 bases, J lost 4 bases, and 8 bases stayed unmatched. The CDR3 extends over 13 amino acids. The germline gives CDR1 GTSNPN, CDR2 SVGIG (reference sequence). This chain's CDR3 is CAYQDRGVYEQYF. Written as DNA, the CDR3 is TGTGCCTACCAGGACAGGGGTGTGTACGAGCAGTACTTC.

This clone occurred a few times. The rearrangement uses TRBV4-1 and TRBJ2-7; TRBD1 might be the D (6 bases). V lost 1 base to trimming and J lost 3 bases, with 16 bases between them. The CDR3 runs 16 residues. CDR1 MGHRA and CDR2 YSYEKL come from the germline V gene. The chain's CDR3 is CASSQALHGTSYEQYF. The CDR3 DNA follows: TGCGCCAGCAGCCAAGCCCTGCACGGGACAAGCTACGAGCAGTACTTC.

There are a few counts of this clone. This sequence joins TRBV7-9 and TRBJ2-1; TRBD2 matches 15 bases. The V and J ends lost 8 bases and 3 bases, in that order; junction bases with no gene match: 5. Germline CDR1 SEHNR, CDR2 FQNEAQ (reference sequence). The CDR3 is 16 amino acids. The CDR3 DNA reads TGTGCCAGCGGGGCGGGACTAGCGGGAGGCTACAATGAGCAGTTCTTC. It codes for CASGAGLAGGYNEQFF.

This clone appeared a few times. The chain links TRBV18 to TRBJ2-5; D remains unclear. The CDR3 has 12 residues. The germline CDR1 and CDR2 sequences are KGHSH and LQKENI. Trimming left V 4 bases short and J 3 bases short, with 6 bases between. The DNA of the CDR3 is TGTGCCAGCTCACTTCCCAAAGAGACCCAGTACTTC. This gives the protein CASSLPKETQYF. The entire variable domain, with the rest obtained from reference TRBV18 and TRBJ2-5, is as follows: NAGVMQNPRHLVRRRGQEARLRCSPMKGHSHVYWYRQLPEEGLKFMVYLQKENIIDESGMPKERFSAEFPKEGPSILRIQQVVRGDSAAYFCASSLPKETQYFGPGTRLLVL.

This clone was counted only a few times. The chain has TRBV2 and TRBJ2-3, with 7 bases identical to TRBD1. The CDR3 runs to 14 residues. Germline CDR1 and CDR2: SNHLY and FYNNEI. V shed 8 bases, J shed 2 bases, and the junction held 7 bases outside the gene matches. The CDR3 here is CASATTGATDTQYF. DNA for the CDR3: TGTGCCAGCGCAACTACAGGGGCCACAGATACGCAGTATTTT.

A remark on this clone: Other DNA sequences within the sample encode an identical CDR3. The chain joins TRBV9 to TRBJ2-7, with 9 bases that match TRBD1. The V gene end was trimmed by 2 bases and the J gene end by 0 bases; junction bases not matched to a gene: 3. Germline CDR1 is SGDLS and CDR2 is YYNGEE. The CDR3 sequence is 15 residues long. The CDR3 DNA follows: TGTGCCAGCAGCGTCGGGACAGGGAGCTCCTACGAGCAGTACTTC. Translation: CASSVGTGSSYEQYF.